The sequence of this T cell receptor beta chain was determined in a study of T-cell reconstitution after alpha-beta-depleted transplantation in children. The V segment lost 4 bases and the J segment 5 bases; nucleotides outside the gene matches: 7. Germline V CDR1 and CDR2: SNHLY, FYNNEI. CDR3 length: 15 amino acids. Many counts were recorded for this clonotype. Its matching antigen is unknown. Preparation of the TCRbeta library used unique molecular identifiers. TCRdb analysed the PCR reads with MiXCR anew, one entry per CDR3 protein. The table has some 150,000 distinct CDR3 sequences, around 10% seen once. Study conclusions and caveats: When one year had passed after transplant, most T-cell counts and diversity came from newly produced T cells. The origin of alpha-beta T cells about two months after transplant was reportedly several hundred expanded graft clones. High day-60 TCRbeta diversity in some patients came from surviving recipient T cells and thymic progenitors.

This chain connects TRBV2 to TRBJ2-5; 10 nucleotides align to TRBD2. The sequencing used PBMCs, mostly from graft donor cells, collected 180 days after TCRalphabeta/CD19-depleted stem cell transplant. This sequence originates from a female patient between 2 and 15 years old who had a stem cell transplant for congenital amegakaryocytic thrombocytopenia, so the T cells may come from the graft donor. The DNA of the CDR3 is TGTGCCAGCAGTGTTCTGGCTAGCGGGGGTGAGACCCAGTACTTC. This translates into CASSVLASGGETQYF.